This T cell receptor beta chain was profiled in a study of shared clonotypes between healthy human individuals. Naive CD8 isolation took CD45RO-negative cells positively selected for CCR7 and excluded terminally differentiated effector memory CD45RA+ cells. Looked up from germline, CDR1 is SGHVT and CDR2 is SQSDAQ. CDR3 length equals 16 residues. V lost 5 bases to trimming and J lost 2 bases; unmatched junction nucleotides: 9. Profiling relied on immunoSEQ multiplex PCR, and the TCRdb table lists in-frame clones only, not all of them. This table holds roughly 590,000 clones, around 95% found once. V and J are TRBV7-4 and TRBJ2-1, with 7 bases lining up with TRBD2. The receptor's source is a woman aged 25 to 39 in good health. The sample taken for sequencing was naive CD8+ T cells sorted from blood. CDR3 loop: CASSHRSSGAYNEQFF. The DNA for the CDR3 is TGTGCCAGCAGCCACAGATCTAGCGGTGCCTACAATGAGCAGTTCTTC.